This entry lists 18 T cell receptor beta chains sequenced from one sample in a study of Graves' ophthalmopathy and Graves' hyperthyroidism. Amplified TCR beta CDR3 regions were obtained using RNA transcripts as template. Second-round multiplex PCR followed a first-round RT-PCR using HTBI primers. TCRdb called the multiplex PCR reads again in MiXCR, with one record for every CDR3 protein. The sample contains 210,000 or so distinct CDR3 sequences, roughly 27% of which appear only once. The sequencing input was peripheral blood. Receptors originate from a middle-aged man with Graves' ophthalmopathy.

This clonotype was counted at least ten times. The chain employs TRBV7-9 and TRBJ2-5, with 9 bases matching TRBD1. The CDR3 sequence is 14 residues long. V was clipped by 5 bases and J by 3 bases; unmatched bases: 4. The germline V gene encodes CDR1 SEHNR and CDR2 FQNEAQ (reference sequence). DNA for the CDR3: TGTGCCAGCAGCCTCGGGACAGGGAAAGAGACCCAGTACTTC. Translated: CASSLGTGKETQYF.

In its sample, this clonotype was seen many times. Here the CDR3 DNA reads TGTGCCAGCAGTTTACACGCCACTAACTATGGCTACACCTTC. Translating it yields CASSLHATNYGYTF. V and J are TRBV28 and TRBJ1-2, with D hard to call. Germline CDR1 MDHEN, CDR2 SYDVKM. This CDR3 has 14 residues. With 2 bases removed from V and 0 bases from J, the gap between germline ends came to 7 bases.

This clonotype appeared many times. This chain connects TRBV28 to TRBJ2-7, with 7 bases that match TRBD1. Trimming at V came to 1 base and at J to 7 bases, leaving 4 bases not matched to a gene. CDR3 length equals 13 residues. Germline V gene sequence: CDR1 MDHEN, CDR2 SYDVKM. CDR3 in amino acids: CASSLSTGIEQYF. The CDR3, as DNA: TGTGCCAGCAGTTTATCGACAGGGATTGAGCAGTACTTC.

This clonotype has a count of ten or more. This sequence joins TRBV28 and TRBJ2-7, with 7 bases aligning to TRBD2. Looked up from germline, CDR1 is MDHEN and CDR2 is SYDVKM. J lost 4 bases, V lost 2 bases, and 8 bases had no gene match. This CDR3 has 15 residues. The CDR3 bases are TGTGCCAGCAGTTTACGGGGAGGGAGTGGGTACGAGCAGTACTTC. Translated, it gives CASSLRGGSGYEQYF.

This clonotype was seen repeatedly, ten times or more. The genes are TRBV9 and TRBJ2-7; 9 nucleotides match TRBD2. Germline values: CDR1 SGDLS, CDR2 YYNGEE. This CDR3 region has 15 residues. Trimming at V came to 0 bases and at J to 2 bases, leaving 3 bases not matched to a gene. The CDR3 sequence: CASSVGVAGAYEQYF. Here the CDR3 DNA reads TGTGCCAGCAGCGTAGGAGTAGCGGGGGCCTACGAGCAGTACTTC.

In its sample, this clonotype was seen many times. The chain couples TRBV18 to TRBJ1-6, with TRBD1 identical over 8 bases. Germline V gene lookup returns CDR1 KGHSH and CDR2 LQKENI. There are 13 residues in the CDR3. Trimming at V came to 4 bases and at J to 7 bases, leaving 0 bases not matched to a gene. CDR3: CASSRQGNSPLHF. In DNA form, the CDR3 reads TGTGCCAGCTCACGACAGGGGAATTCACCCCTCCACTTT.

This clonotype was seen many times. At one end, the junction sequence differs from germline, possibly due to a read error. The chain joins TRBV28 to TRBJ1-6; unclear D gene. This CDR3 has 15 amino acids. Germline V gene data show CDR1 as MDHEN and CDR2 as SYDVKM. The CDR3 region is CASSFRGSYNPPLHF. The DNA of the CDR3 is TGTGCCAGCAGTTTTCGCGGCTCCTATAATCCACCCCTCCACTTT.

This clonotype occurred many times. The chain recombines TRBV12-3 or TRBV12-4 with TRBJ2-4; D is ambiguous. V dropped 7 bases and J dropped 4 bases, with 14 bases sitting between them. CDR3 size: 14 residues. The CDR3, as DNA: TGTGCCAGCACCCTAGGCCATCAAAAAAACATTCAGTACTTC. As protein: CASTLGHQKNIQYF.

This chain connects TRBV6-2 or TRBV6-3 to TRBJ2-5; unclear D gene. The germline CDR1 and CDR2 sequences are MNHEY and SVGEGT. CDR3 length: 11 residues. Trimming left V 2 bases short and J 6 bases short, with 4 bases between. The CDR3 nucleotides are TGTGCCAGCAGTTACGAGAAGACCCAGTACTTC. Translation gives CASSYEKTQYF.

This clonotype was counted ten times or more. This chain joins TRBV19 and TRBJ2-7; D might be TRBD2 (6 bases). The germline gives CDR1 LNHDA, CDR2 SQIVND (reference sequence). The CDR3 length is 9 residues. V was cut by 8 bases and J by 7 bases, with 6 bases left in between. CDR3 amino acids: CASGREQYF. The CDR3 bases are TGTGCCAGTGGGAGGGAGCAGTACTTC.

This clonotype was detected ten times or more. The chain combines TRBV6-5 with TRBJ1-2; TRBD1 agrees at 7 bases. The V and J ends lost 11 bases and 0 bases, in that order; junction bases with no gene match: 6. The germline gives CDR1 MNHEY, CDR2 SVGAGI. This CDR3 has 13 residues. For the CDR3, the DNA is TGTGCCGGGACAGTGGGTCCTAACTATGGCTACACCTTC. It encodes CAGTVGPNYGYTF.

There are many counts of this clonotype. V is TRBV6-1 and J is TRBJ1-2; tentative D call: TRBD1 (6 bases). This CDR3 is 16 amino acids long. From germline, CDR1 is MNHNS and CDR2 SASEGT. Trimming removed 0 bases from V and 4 bases from J, with 15 bases in between. CDR3 coding DNA: TGTGCCAGCAGTGAAGCGGGTCGGGGGGCCGGCTATGGCTACACCTTC. Its protein is CASSEAGRGAGYGYTF.

There are many counts of this clonotype. The chain recombines TRBV28 with TRBJ2-7; D remains ambiguous. The ends were cut back, 3 bases at V and 3 bases at J, with 12 bases in the middle. This CDR3 region has 14 residues. Germline CDR1 reads MDHEN; CDR2 reads SYDVKM. The CDR3 is CASSLAGYIYEQYF. The CDR3 DNA follows: TGTGCCAGCAGTTTGGCTGGGTATATCTACGAGCAGTACTTC. The full variable domain, completed using reference TRBV28 and TRBJ2-7, is DVKVTQSSRYLVKRTGEKVFLECVQDMDHENMFWYRQDPGLGLRLIYFSYDVKMKEKGDIPEGYSVSREKKERFSLILESASTNQTSMYLCASSLAGYIYEQYFGPGTRLTVT.

This clonotype has a handful of counts. The chain couples TRBV28 to TRBJ1-1, with 8 bases fitting TRBD1. This CDR3 has 14 residues. Trimming took 5 bases from V and 5 from J; bases not matched to a gene: 7. Germline V lookup: CDR1 MDHEN, CDR2 SYDVKM. This chain's CDR3 is CASSRTGLSTEAFF. DNA for the CDR3: TGTGCCAGCAGTCGGACAGGGCTAAGTACTGAAGCTTTCTTT.

J is TRBJ2-7 and V is TRBV6-1, with 8 bases matching TRBD1. Trimming cost V 4 bases and J 5 bases; bases outside gene matches: 10. CDR1 is MNHNS and CDR2 is SASEGT in the germline V gene. The CDR3 covers 15 residues. The CDR3: CASSAKTGVMDEQYF. The CDR3, as DNA: TGTGCCAGCAGTGCCAAGACAGGGGTCATGGACGAGCAGTACTTC.

This clonotype was seen many times. It may be a read error: a sequence one base away is much more abundant. This sequence joins TRBV28 and TRBJ2-7; D unclear. Trimming left V 7 bases short and J 6 bases short, with 10 bases between. The CDR3 has 11 residues. Germline V CDR1 and CDR2: MDHEN, SYDVKM. The CDR3 DNA is TGTGCCAGCATGAACGGCTTCGAGCAGTACTTC. It codes for CASMNGFEQYF. The full variable domain, its missing parts supplied by reference TRBV28 and TRBJ2-7, is DVKVTQSSRYLVKRTGEKVFLECVQDMDHENMFWYRQDPGLGLRLIYFSYDVKMKEKGDIPEGYSVSREKKERFSLILESASTNQTSMYLCASMNGFEQYFGPGTRLTVT.

This clonotype was observed at least ten times. The chain joins TRBV7-2 to TRBJ2-7; possibly TRBD2 for D (6 bases). V dropped 5 bases and J dropped 7 bases, with 18 bases sitting between them. The CDR3 runs to 14 residues. CDR1 is SGHTA and CDR2 is FQGNSA in the germline V gene. The CDR3 sequence is CASSLFSGTEEQYF. As DNA, the CDR3 is TGTGCCAGCAGCCTATTTAGCGGCACGGAGGAGCAGTACTTC.

This sequence joins TRBV27 and TRBJ1-5; D is possibly TRBD1 (5 bases). Trimming stripped 8 bases from V and 0 bases from J, with 20 bases between. The CDR3 has 17 residues. Germline V gives CDR1 MNHEY, CDR2 SMNVEV (reference sequence). Written as DNA, the CDR3 is TGTGCCAGCCCCGAGCAGACAGACAAATATAGCAATCAGCCCCAGCATTTT. As protein: CASPEQTDKYSNQPQHF.